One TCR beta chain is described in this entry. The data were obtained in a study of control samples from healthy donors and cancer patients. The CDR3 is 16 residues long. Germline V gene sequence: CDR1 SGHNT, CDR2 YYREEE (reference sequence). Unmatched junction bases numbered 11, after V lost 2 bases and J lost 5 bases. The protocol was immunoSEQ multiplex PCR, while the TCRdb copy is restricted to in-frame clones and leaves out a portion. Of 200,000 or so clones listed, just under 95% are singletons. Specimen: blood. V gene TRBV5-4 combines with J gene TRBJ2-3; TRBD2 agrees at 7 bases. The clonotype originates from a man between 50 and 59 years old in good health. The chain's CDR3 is CASSFFVGGIEDTQYF. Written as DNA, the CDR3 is TGTGCCAGCAGCTTTTTTGTGGGGGGGATTGAAGATACGCAGTATTTT.